This T cell receptor beta chain appears in the sequencing data of a study of shared clonotypes between healthy human individuals. On the study more broadly: Sampling drew on donors who were two women and a few men aged 18 to 49.

Selected positively for CCR7 and CD45RO-negative, naive CD8 cells excluded terminally differentiated effector memory CD45RA+ cells. Sequencing was performed with immunoSEQ multiplex PCR; in TCRdb, only in-frame clones are kept and a portion is missing. The data show about 820,000 clones, nearly 95% seen once. Study-wide findings and caveats: The study generally estimated greater richness for naive than memory subsets. In a few donors, around 5% of naive CD4 clonotypes appeared in common.

In the case of this clone: Antigen: not known.

The CDR3 is 15 residues long. In germline, CDR1 is MDHEN, CDR2 SYDVKM. With V trimmed by 6 bases and J by 4 bases, 9 bases remained unmatched. The material sequenced was naive CD8+ T cells sorted from blood. The TCR comes from a man aged 25 to 40 in good health. V is TRBV28 and J is TRBJ1-5, with 7 bases fitting TRBD1. The DNA for the CDR3 is TGTGCCAGCAGCCGTACAGGGGCGGTGAATCAGCCCCAGCATTTT. It specifies CASSRTGAVNQPQHF.